This entry concerns a single T cell receptor (beta chain). These data are taken from a study of blood T cell repertoires in COVID-19. Study background: Sources were T cells, B-cell-depleted T cells, or PBMCs; the material itself was cDNA or gDNA.

Participants spanned ages about 18 to 90 years and resided in about two dozen US areas. Participants were placed into cohorts based on the clinical history they reported. The protocol was immunoSEQ multiplex PCR, while the TCRdb copy is restricted to in-frame clones and leaves out a portion. The table lists about 140,000 clones, roughly four fifths of them singletons. Germline V gives CDR1 LGHNA, CDR2 YSLEER. The V end was cut by 1 base, the J end by 0 bases, with 10 bases between. The CDR3 is 16 amino acids. The sequence was collected from a woman younger than 30 who had been exposed to COVID-19. Sequencing input: PBMCs or T cells enriched from blood (not recorded which). V gene TRBV4-3 combines with J gene TRBJ1-3; D uncertain. This CDR3 is CASSQAFRTSGNTIYF. The CDR3 DNA reads as TGCGCCAGCAGCCAAGCTTTTAGAACCTCTGGAAACACCATATATTTT.